This is a list of T cell receptor beta chains from one sample in a study of blood T cells in healthy people across ages. TCRdb reanalysed the 5' RACE reads using MiXCR and keeps one entry per CDR3 protein. The sample contains roughly 900,000 distinct CDR3 sequences, about 30% of which appear only once. The sequenced sample was blood. These TCRs come from an elderly woman in good health. The conserved cysteine and the conserved F or W are not part of the CDR3 here. Not every row has a clone size; where given, it reads once, few, many or a size class.

V gene,J gene,clone size,CDR3 protein
TRBV20-1,TRBJ2-1,-,SALPGRGFGNEQF
TRBV5-1,TRBJ2-5,-,ASNGGLWETQY
TRBV7-9,TRBJ2-1,many,ASSRTGGANEQF
TRBV4-1,TRBJ1-2,few,ASSQGRGLNDGYT
TRBV15,TRBJ1-1,many,ATSRAGEDTEAF
TRBV24-1,TRBJ2-2,-,ATSDETGDTGELF
TRBV15,TRBJ1-2,few,AATGSTGSVGYT
TRBV4-3,TRBJ2-2,-,ASSQDQRVSTGELF
TRBV11-2,TRBJ2-1,many,ASSLEGLAGLNEQF
TRBV12-3/TRBV12-4,TRBJ2-5,many,ASRSAGETQY
TRBV7-9,TRBJ2-3,many,ASSLEAGLTDTQY
TRBV7-2,TRBJ2-7,-,ASSLASAVTYGQY
TRBV7-7,TRBJ2-7,many,ASSPSPGQSYEQY
TRBV6-1,TRBJ2-2,-,ASSEALGELF
TRBV14,TRBJ2-3,-,ASSHDYSSTDTQY
TRBV11-2,TRBJ1-2,-,ASSPWDSRTHPGYT
TRBV10-3,TRBJ2-5,many,AISVSTDQETQY